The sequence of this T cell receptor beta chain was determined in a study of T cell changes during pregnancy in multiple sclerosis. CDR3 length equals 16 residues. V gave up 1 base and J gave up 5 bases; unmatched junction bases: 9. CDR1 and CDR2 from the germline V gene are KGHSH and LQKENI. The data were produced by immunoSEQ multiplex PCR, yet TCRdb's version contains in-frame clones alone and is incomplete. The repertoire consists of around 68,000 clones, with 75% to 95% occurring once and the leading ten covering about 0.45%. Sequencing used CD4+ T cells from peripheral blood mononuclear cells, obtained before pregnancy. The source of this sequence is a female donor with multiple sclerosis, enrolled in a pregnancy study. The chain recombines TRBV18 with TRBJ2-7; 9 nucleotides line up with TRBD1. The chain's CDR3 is CASSPLLGQGGNEQYF. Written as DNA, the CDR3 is TGTGCCAGCTCACCACTCCTGGGACAGGGAGGTAACGAGCAGTACTTC. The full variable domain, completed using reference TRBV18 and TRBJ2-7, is NAGVMQNPRHLVRRRGQEARLRCSPMKGHSHVYWYRQLPEEGLKFMVYLQKENIIDESGMPKERFSAEFPKEGPSILRIQQVVRGDSAAYFCASSPLLGQGGNEQYFGPGTRLTVT.